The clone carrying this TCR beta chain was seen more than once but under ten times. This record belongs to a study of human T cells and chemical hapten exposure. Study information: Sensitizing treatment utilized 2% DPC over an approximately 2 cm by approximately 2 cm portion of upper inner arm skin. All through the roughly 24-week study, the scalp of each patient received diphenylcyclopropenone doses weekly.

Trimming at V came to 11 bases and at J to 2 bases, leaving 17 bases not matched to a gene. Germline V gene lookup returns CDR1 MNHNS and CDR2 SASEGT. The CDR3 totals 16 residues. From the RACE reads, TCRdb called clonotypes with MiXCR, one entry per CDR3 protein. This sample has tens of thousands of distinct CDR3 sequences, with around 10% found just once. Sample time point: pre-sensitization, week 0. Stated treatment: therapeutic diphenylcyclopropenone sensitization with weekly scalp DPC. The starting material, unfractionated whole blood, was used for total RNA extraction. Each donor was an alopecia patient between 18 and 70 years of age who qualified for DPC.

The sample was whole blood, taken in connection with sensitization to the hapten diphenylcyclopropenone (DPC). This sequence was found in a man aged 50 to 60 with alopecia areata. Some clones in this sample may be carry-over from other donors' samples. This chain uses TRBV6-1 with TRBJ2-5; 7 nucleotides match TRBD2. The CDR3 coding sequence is TGTGCCGAGAGGGCAGGGAGGGGCGTGGGACAAGAGACCCAGTACTTC. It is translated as CAERAGRGVGQETQYF.